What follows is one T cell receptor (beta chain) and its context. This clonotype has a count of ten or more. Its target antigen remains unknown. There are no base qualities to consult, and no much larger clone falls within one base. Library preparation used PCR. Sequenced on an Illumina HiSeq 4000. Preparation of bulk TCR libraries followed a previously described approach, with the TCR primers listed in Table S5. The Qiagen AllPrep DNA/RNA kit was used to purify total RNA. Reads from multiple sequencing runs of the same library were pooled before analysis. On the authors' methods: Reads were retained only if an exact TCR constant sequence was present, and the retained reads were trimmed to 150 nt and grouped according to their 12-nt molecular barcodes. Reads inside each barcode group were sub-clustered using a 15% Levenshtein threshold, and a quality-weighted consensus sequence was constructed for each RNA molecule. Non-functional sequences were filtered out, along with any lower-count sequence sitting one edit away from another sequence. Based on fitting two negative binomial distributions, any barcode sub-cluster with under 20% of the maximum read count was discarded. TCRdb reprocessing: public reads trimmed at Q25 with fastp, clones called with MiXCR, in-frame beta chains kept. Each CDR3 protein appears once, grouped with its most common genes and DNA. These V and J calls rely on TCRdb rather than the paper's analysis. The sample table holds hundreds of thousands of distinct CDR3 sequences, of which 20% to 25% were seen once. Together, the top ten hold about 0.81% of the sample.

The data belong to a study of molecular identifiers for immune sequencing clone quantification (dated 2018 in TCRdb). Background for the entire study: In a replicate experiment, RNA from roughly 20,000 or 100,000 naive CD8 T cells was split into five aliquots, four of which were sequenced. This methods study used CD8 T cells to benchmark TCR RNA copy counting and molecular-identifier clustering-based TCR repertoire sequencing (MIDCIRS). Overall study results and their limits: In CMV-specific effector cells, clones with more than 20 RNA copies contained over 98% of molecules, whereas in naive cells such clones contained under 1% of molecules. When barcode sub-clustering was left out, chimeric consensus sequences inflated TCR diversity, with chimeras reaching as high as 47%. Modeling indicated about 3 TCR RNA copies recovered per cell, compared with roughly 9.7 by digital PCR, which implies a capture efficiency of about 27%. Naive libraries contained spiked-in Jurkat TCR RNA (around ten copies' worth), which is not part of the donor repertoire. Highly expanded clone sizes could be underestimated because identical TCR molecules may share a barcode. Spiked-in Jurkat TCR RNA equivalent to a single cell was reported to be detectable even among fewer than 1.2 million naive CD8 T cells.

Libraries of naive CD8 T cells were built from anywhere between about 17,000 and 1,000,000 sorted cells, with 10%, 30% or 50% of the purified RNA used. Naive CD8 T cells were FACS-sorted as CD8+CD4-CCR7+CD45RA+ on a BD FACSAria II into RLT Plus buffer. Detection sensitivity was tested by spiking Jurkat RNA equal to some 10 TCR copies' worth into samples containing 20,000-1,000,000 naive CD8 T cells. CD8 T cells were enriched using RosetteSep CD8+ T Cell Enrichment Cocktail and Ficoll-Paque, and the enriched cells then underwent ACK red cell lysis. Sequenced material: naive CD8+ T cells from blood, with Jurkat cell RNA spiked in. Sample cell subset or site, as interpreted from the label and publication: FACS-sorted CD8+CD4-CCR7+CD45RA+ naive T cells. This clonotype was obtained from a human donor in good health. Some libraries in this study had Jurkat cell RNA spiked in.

The CDR3 in this case is CASTEGSSYEQYF. The nucleotide sequence is given as TGTGCCAGCACTGAAGGGAGCTCCTACGAGCAGTACTTC. The sequence is built from TRBV28 and TRBJ2-7; TRBD2 might be the D gene, on 5 matching bases. V loses 7 bases of germline sequence and J loses 0 bases, and the interval between the two ends is 10 bases. Measured from the cysteine to the phenylalanine, the CDR3 is 13 residues long. Only the CDR3 region is kept as DNA, spanning 39 bases read in frame from base 1. CDR1 and CDR2, per the germline V gene, are MDHEN and SYDVKM. Here the CDR3 is joined to the reference TRBV28 and TRBJ2-7 genes, and the full variable domain is: DVKVTQSSRYLVKRTGEKVFLECVQDMDHENMFWYRQDPGLGLRLIYFSYDVKMKEKGDIPEGYSVSREKKERFSLILESASTNQTSMYLCASTEGSSYEQYFGPGTRLTVT.